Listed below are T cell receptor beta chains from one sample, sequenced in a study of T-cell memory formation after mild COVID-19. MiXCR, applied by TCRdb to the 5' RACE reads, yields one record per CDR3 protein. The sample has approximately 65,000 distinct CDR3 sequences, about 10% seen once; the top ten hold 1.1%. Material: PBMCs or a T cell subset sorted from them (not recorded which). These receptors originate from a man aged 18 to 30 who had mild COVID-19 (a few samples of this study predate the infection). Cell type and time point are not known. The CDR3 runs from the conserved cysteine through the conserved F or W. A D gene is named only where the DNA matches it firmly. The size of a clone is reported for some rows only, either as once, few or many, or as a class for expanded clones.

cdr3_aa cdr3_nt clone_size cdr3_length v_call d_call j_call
CASSSPGVLETQYF TGTGCCAGCAGTTCACCTGGCGTATTGGAGACCCAGTACTTC - 14 TRBV6-6 - TRBJ2-5
CASSPRPEGEKLFF TGCGCCAGCAGCCCCAGACCGGAAGGAGAAAAACTGTTTTTT many 14 TRBV5-1 - TRBJ1-4
CASSLITGQETQYF TGTGCCAGCAGTTTAATAACAGGTCAAGAGACCCAGTACTTC many 14 TRBV7-9 - TRBJ2-5
CASSFDRAGATDTQYF TGTGCCAGCAGTTTTGATCGGGCAGGGGCAACAGATACGCAGTATTTT few 16 TRBV12-3/TRBV12-4 - TRBJ2-3
CASSLDGTWANYGYTF TGCGCCAGCAGTTTAGACGGGACTTGGGCTAACTATGGCTACACCTTC many 16 TRBV5-1 - TRBJ1-2
CASSLGYVLGLNNGTEAFF TGCGCCAGCAGCTTGGGGTATGTTCTCGGCCTGAACAATGGGACTGAAGCTTTCTTT few 19 TRBV5-1 - TRBJ1-1
CASSLSAPGQESPLHF TGCGCCAGCAGCTTGAGCGCGCCCGGGCAGGAATCACCCCTCCACTTT - 16 TRBV5-1 - TRBJ1-6
CASSSTWGVGSYEQYF TGTGCCAGCAGCTCCACCTGGGGGGTGGGCTCCTACGAGCAGTACTTC - 16 TRBV6-5 - TRBJ2-7
CASSPLGRGETQYF TGTGCCAGCAGCCCGTTGGGACGTGGAGAGACCCAGTACTTC many 14 TRBV6-5 - TRBJ2-5
CASSGAGGRIETQYF TGTGCCAGCTCCGGGGCGGGGGGCCGAATAGAGACCCAGTACTTC many 15 TRBV12-3/TRBV12-4 TRBD2 TRBJ2-5
CSTRKGGTEDTQYF TGCAGCACGAGGAAGGGAGGGACCGAAGATACGCAGTATTTT - 14 TRBV29-1 TRBD2 TRBJ2-3
CSARGGGEQFF TGCAGTGCTAGAGGGGGCGGTGAGCAGTTCTTC - 11 TRBV20-1 - TRBJ2-1
CASSSGRFYEQYF TGTGCCAGCAGCTCGGGGAGATTCTACGAGCAGTACTTC few 13 TRBV7-9 - TRBJ2-7
CASSFRLLPDTQYF TGTGCCAGCAGTTTTAGGCTTCTGCCGGATACGCAGTATTTT - 14 TRBV12-3/TRBV12-4 - TRBJ2-3
CASSQPTSVSRSNEQFF TGTGCCAGCAGCCAACCGACTAGCGTAAGTCGGTCCAATGAGCAGTTCTTC few 17 TRBV2 TRBD2 TRBJ2-1
CASSDSGANVLTF TGTGCCAGCAGTGATTCAGGGGCCAACGTCCTGACTTTC few 13 TRBV2 - TRBJ2-6
CASSGSGALETQYF TGTGCCAGCAGTGGATCCGGGGCCTTGGAGACCCAGTACTTC few 14 TRBV2 - TRBJ2-5
CASSLVAGAGYGYTF TGTGCCAGCAGCTTAGTGGCAGGGGCGGGCTATGGCTACACCTTC - 15 TRBV7-6 - TRBJ1-2
CSAHPSQGAVNSPLHF TGCAGTGCCCATCCCTCACAGGGGGCGGTCAATTCACCCCTCCACTTT few 16 TRBV20-1 TRBD1 TRBJ1-6
CASSPGGLTEAFF TGTGCCAGCAGCCCAGGGGGCCTCACTGAAGCTTTCTTT - 13 TRBV7-6 TRBD1 TRBJ1-1
CASSLSGTIHTGELFF TGTGCCAGCAGCTTGTCCGGGACTATCCACACCGGGGAGCTGTTTTTT - 16 TRBV7-2 TRBD2 TRBJ2-2
CASSVDKNTEAFF TGTGCCAGCAGCGTTGACAAGAACACTGAAGCTTTCTTT many 13 TRBV5-4 - TRBJ1-1
CASSQDQGQPQHF TGCGCCAGCAGCCAAGATCAAGGTCAGCCCCAGCATTTT few 13 TRBV4-3 - TRBJ1-5
CASSQMGRVTQPQHF TGTGCCAGCAGCCAAATGGGCCGGGTTACTCAGCCCCAGCATTTT many 15 TRBV7-2 - TRBJ1-5